The table lists the clone carrying this T cell receptor beta chain with many counts. Its target is unknown. On the basis of clinical symptoms, serum thyroxine and TRAb, thyroid ultrasound and orbital computed tomography, diagnoses were made. Germline V gene lookup returns CDR1 SGHTA and CDR2 FQGNSA. V was pared by 5 bases and J by 6 bases, with 22 bases between. This CDR3 is 16 amino acids long. The sample belongs to a study of T cells in Graves' hyperthyroidism and ophthalmopathy. On the study more broadly: Upon initial diagnosis and before any treatment, peripheral blood was collected. Study results and limitations: Stable hyperthyroidism was separated from ophthalmopathy by a model based on 13 V-J features.

RNA transcripts gave rise to amplified TCR beta CDR3 regions. Primed by the HTBI set, a first-round RT-PCR was run on the TCR CDR3. TCRdb re-derived calls from the multiplex PCR reads in MiXCR, one entry per CDR3 protein. The repertoire consists of approximately 420,000 distinct CDR3 sequences, with 12% to 15% occurring once and the leading ten covering less than 6.5%. Material for sequencing was blood. This chain joins TRBV7-2 and TRBJ1-1, with D tentatively TRBD1 (5 bases). The source of this sequence is a woman between 18 and 29 years old with Graves' hyperthyroidism. CDR3 sequence reads: CASSPPGLPSIAEAFF. The CDR3 coding sequence is TGTGCCAGCAGCCCCCCGGGACTTCCTTCTATCGCTGAAGCTTTCTTT.